A single sample is the source of the 2 T cell receptor beta chains below, sequenced in a study of cytomegalovirus exposure and HLA in healthy donors. The PCR ran on 60 Vbeta and 13 Jbeta primers. Assay: immunoSEQ multiplex PCR; the TCRdb copy retains only in-frame clones and omits some. The sample has 150,000 to 200,000 clones, around 80% seen once. The specimen was PBMCs. These receptors were taken from a male donor in good health and CMV-seropositive.

The chain couples TRBV5-1 to TRBJ2-1; 10 nucleotides line up with TRBD2. The ends lost 5 bases at V and 4 bases at J; junction bases unmatched: 9. Germline CDR1 reads SGHRS; CDR2 reads YFSETQ. The CDR3 runs to 16 residues. The CDR3 loop is CASRLQGLAVYNEQFF. CDR3 DNA: TGCGCCAGCAGACTCCAAGGACTAGCGGTATACAATGAGCAGTTCTTC. Combining the CDR3 with reference TRBV5-1 and TRBJ2-1 gives the whole variable domain KAGVTQTPRYLIKTRGQQVTLSCSPISGHRSVSWYQQTPGQGLQFLFEYFSETQRNKGNFPGRFSGRQFSNSRSEMNVSTLELGDSALYLCASRLQGLAVYNEQFFGPGTRLTVL.

This chain connects TRBV6-6 to TRBJ1-1; tentative D call: TRBD1 (5 bases). Trimming took off 5 bases at V and 3 bases at J, with 10 bases between the two ends. The CDR3 covers 13 residues. Germline assignment: CDR1 MNHNY and CDR2 SVGAGI (reference sequence). In nucleotides, the CDR3 is TGTGCCAGCAGTACCAGGGAATACACTGAAGCTTTCTTT. Its translation is CASSTREYTEAFF.